One and the same sample provided the 5 T cell receptor beta chains below, sequenced in a study of shared clonotypes between healthy human individuals. TCRdb's table, derived via immunoSEQ multiplex PCR, lists solely in-frame clones and lacks some. Among roughly 490,000 clones listed, 65% to 80% were seen once. Input material: PBMCs. The receptors were sampled from a woman aged 35 to 49 in good health. Some clones in this sample may be carry-over from other donors' samples.

This sequence joins TRBV13 and TRBJ2-7; 13 bases agree with TRBD2. The CDR3 is 16 residues long. Germline V CDR1 and CDR2: PRHDT, FYEKMQ (reference sequence). After removal of 5 bases from V and 4 bases from J, the junction contained 8 bases not matched to a gene. The CDR3 DNA sequence: TGTGCCAGCAGCGCCAGGGGACTAGCGGGATATTACGAGCAGTACTTC. It encodes CASSARGLAGYYEQYF.

The rearrangement uses TRBV7-2 and TRBJ2-7; no clear D gene. CDR3 size: 12 residues. Germline lookup yields CDR1 SGHTA and CDR2 FQGNSA. The germline V and J ends were trimmed by 1 base and 5 bases, with 6 bases remaining between them. This CDR3 reads CASSLDWDEQYF. The CDR3 DNA follows: TGTGCCAGCAGCTTAGACTGGGACGAGCAGTACTTC.

This chain connects TRBV19 to TRBJ2-5, with 8 bases aligning to TRBD1. The J segment lost 1 base and the V segment lost 2 bases, leaving 0 bases of the junction unmatched. Germline V gene lookup returns CDR1 LNHDA and CDR2 SQIVND (reference sequence). The CDR3 is 14 amino acids. The CDR3 DNA reads TGTGCCAGTAGTATAACAGGGGGCCAAGAGACCCAGTACTTC. Translation gives CASSITGGQETQYF.

This clone was seen a handful of times. The chain uses TRBV6-5 and TRBJ1-1, with D tentatively TRBD1 (6 bases). V gave up 8 bases and J gave up 4 bases, with 11 bases separating them. Per the germline V gene, CDR1 is MNHEY and CDR2 is SVGAGI. CDR3 length: 12 amino acids. DNA for the CDR3: TGTGCCAGCTGGGTAGGGGGCACTGAAGCTTTCTTT. Residues: CASWVGGTEAFF.

The gene calls are TRBV10-3 and TRBJ2-1; 12 nucleotides match TRBD2. CDR1 and CDR2 (germline): ENHRY, SYGVKD. The CDR3 extends over 17 amino acids. V shed 10 bases, J shed 9 bases, and the junction held 19 bases outside the gene matches. This chain's CDR3 is CATNVGLAGGAGSEQFF. In DNA form, the CDR3 reads TGTGCCACCAATGTTGGGCTAGCGGGAGGGGCTGGCAGTGAGCAGTTCTTC.